Shown below are 20 T cell receptor beta chains from a single sample sequenced in a study of blood T cells in healthy people across ages. A second PCR, run for 7 to 11 cycles, used a sample-barcoded 5' primer plus a J-beta primer mix. One entry per CDR3 protein, called by TCRdb with MiXCR from the 5' RACE reads. The profile shows some 800,000 distinct CDR3 sequences, approximately 25% of them singletons. This sample was also put to use in a study of T cells of mothers and their children.

Sequencing was done on a sample of blood. The receptors here all came from a boy between 10 and 17 years old in good health.

This chain links TRBV20-1 with TRBJ2-5; D may match TRBD1 or TRBD2 (5 bases each). Per germline, CDR1 DFQATT and CDR2 SNEGSKA (reference sequence). Trimming took off 3 bases at V and 2 bases at J, with 10 bases between the two ends. The CDR3 spans 13 residues. CDR3 coding DNA: TGCAGTGCTAGCGGGGACCCTCAAGAGACCCAGTACTTC. Its protein is CSASGDPQETQYF.

V gene TRBV4-3 combines with J gene TRBJ2-7; 8 bases are shared with TRBD1. J lost 1 base, V lost 4 bases, and 9 bases had no gene match. There are 16 residues in the CDR3. CDR1 LGHNA and CDR2 YSLEER come from the germline V gene. The DNA of the CDR3 is TGCGCCAGCAGCCCCCATCGCCAGGGGGCATCCTACGAGCAGTACTTC. It is translated as CASSPHRQGASYEQYF.

This sequence joins TRBV28 and TRBJ2-5; the match to TRBD2 covers 11 bases. The germline V gene has CDR1 MDHEN and CDR2 SYDVKM. The CDR3 has 16 amino acids. The J segment lost 5 bases and the V segment lost 4 bases, leaving 9 bases of the junction unmatched. The CDR3 loop reads CASSSPTSGARETQYF. CDR3 in DNA: TGTGCCAGCAGTTCACCGACTAGCGGGGCCAGGGAGACCCAGTACTTC.

The chain combines TRBV15 with TRBJ1-4; 9 bases fit TRBD1. Trimming cost V 1 base and J 7 bases; bases outside gene matches: 13. CDR1 is LNHNV and CDR2 is YYDKDF in the germline V gene (reference sequence). CDR3 length: 18 residues. As DNA, the CDR3 is TGTGCCACCAGCAGAGCCGGGACAGGGACGTTCGGGGGTGAAAAACTGTTTTTT. Translated: CATSRAGTGTFGGEKLFF.

The V gene is TRBV20-1, the J gene TRBJ2-7; TRBD1 is a possible D gene (6 bases). Trimming pared 3 bases from V and 3 bases from J, leaving 18 bases between. CDR1 and CDR2 from the germline V gene are DFQATT and SNEGSKA (reference sequence). CDR3 length: 15 amino acids. The CDR3 DNA sequence: TGCAGTGCTAGTTCCATTTACAGGGAGAGCTACGAGCAGTACTTC. This encodes CSASSIYRESYEQYF.

In its sample, this clonotype was seen a few times. The rearrangement links TRBV6-2 or TRBV6-3 to TRBJ2-2, with 8 positions matching TRBD1. The CDR3 spans 14 residues. Germline CDR1 is MNHEY and CDR2 is SVGEGT. Trimming at V came to 5 bases and at J to 6 bases, leaving 5 bases not matched to a gene. The CDR3 reads CASSPRTGSGELFF. CDR3 coding DNA: TGTGCCAGCAGTCCTCGGACAGGGTCCGGGGAGCTGTTTTTT.

This chain joins TRBV27 and TRBJ2-5; TRBD2 aligns across 8 bases. The last part of the DNA fits TRBJ2-1 better; the J call may be wrong. The V gene's germline CDR1 is MNHEY and CDR2 SMNVEV (reference sequence). This CDR3 spans 14 amino acids. This chain's CDR3 is CASSTPAGDNEQFF. The CDR3 DNA follows: TGTGCCAGCAGCACCCCAGCGGGGGACAATGAGCAGTTCTTC.

This clonotype was seen more than once but under ten times. V usage is TRBV4-1 and J usage is TRBJ1-3; 12 bases map to TRBD1. Germline CDR1 MGHRA, CDR2 YSYEKL. The CDR3 is made up of 20 amino acids. V was pared by 4 bases and J by 0 bases, with 13 bases of the junction left unmatched. The CDR3 region is CASSRRDRGRGVFSGNTIYF. The DNA of the CDR3 is TGCGCCAGCAGCCGAAGGGACAGGGGGCGCGGTGTTTTCTCTGGAAACACCATATATTTT.

This chain joins TRBV20-1 and TRBJ1-6; TRBD1 agrees at 7 bases. This CDR3 contains 14 residues. Per germline, CDR1 DFQATT and CDR2 SNEGSKA (reference sequence). V was clipped by 3 bases and J by 9 bases; unmatched bases: 8. CDR3 amino acids: CSARADRDGSPLHF. The CDR3 DNA reads TGCAGTGCTAGGGCCGACAGGGACGGTTCACCCCTCCACTTT.

In its sample, this clonotype was seen a few times. The chain employs TRBV29-1 and TRBJ2-7; the match to TRBD1 covers 7 bases. Gene TRBJ2-5 matches the end of the DNA better, so the J call may be wrong. This CDR3 contains 17 residues. Germline V gene sequence: CDR1 SQVTM, CDR2 ANQGSEA. CDR3 amino acids: CSVEGTDRVGAQETQYF. For the CDR3, the DNA is TGCAGCGTTGAAGGGACCGACAGGGTCGGGGCACAAGAGACCCAGTACTTC.

V usage is TRBV28 and J usage is TRBJ2-5, with no clear D. The end of the DNA fits TRBJ2-1 better, so the J call may be wrong. This CDR3 comprises 15 residues. Looked up from germline, CDR1 is MDHEN and CDR2 is SYDVKM. CDR3 protein: CASSFFPPINNEQFF. CDR3 bases: TGTGCCAGCAGTTTTTTTCCTCCGATCAACAATGAGCAGTTCTTC.

The rearrangement joins TRBV4-2 to TRBJ2-2; D gene unclear. The germline V and J ends were trimmed by 4 bases and 5 bases, with 5 bases remaining between them. Germline-derived CDR1 and CDR2 are LGHNA and YNFKEQ. CDR3 length equals 12 residues. The CDR3 DNA reads as TGTGCCAGCAGCCCTGAGACCGGGGAGCTGTTTTTT. Amino acid sequence: CASSPETGELFF.

This clonotype was seen a handful of times. J is TRBJ2-1 and V is TRBV18; D is possibly TRBD2 (5 bases). Germline V lookup: CDR1 KGHSH, CDR2 LQKENI. V was pared by 3 bases and J by 10 bases, with 10 bases between. The CDR3 is 12 amino acids. CDR3 protein: CASSPEGGEQFF. The CDR3 nucleotides are TGTGCCAGCTCACCTGAGGGTGGCGAGCAGTTCTTC.

The chain is built from TRBV20-1 and TRBJ2-4, with D perhaps matching TRBD1 (6 bases). The V end was cut by 6 bases, the J end by 1 base, with 19 bases between. The CDR3 runs 16 residues. From germline, CDR1 is DFQATT and CDR2 SNEGSKA (reference sequence). The chain's CDR3 is CSARTEAGKAKNIQYF. CDR3 bases: TGCAGTGCCAGGACAGAGGCTGGGAAGGCCAAAAACATTCAGTACTTC.

The chain carries TRBV24-1 and TRBJ1-1, with D perhaps matching TRBD1 (6 bases). V was cut by 4 bases and J by 10 bases, with 15 bases left in between. This CDR3 region has 13 residues. Germline V gene sequence: CDR1 KGHDR, CDR2 SFDVKD. CDR3: CATSDTGQRGAFF. The CDR3 DNA reads TGTGCCACCAGTGACACCGGACAGCGGGGAGCTTTCTTT.

In this sample, this clonotype turned up a few times. This rearrangement joins TRBV6-5 to TRBJ2-4; D may be TRBD2 (5 bases). The V and J ends lost 5 bases and 2 bases respectively, with 10 bases between them. Germline CDR1 is MNHEY and CDR2 is SVGAGI. The CDR3 runs 14 residues. The DNA for the CDR3 is TGTGCCAGCAGTGCGAGCGGACCCAAAAACATTCAGTACTTC. It codes for CASSASGPKNIQYF.

In its sample, this clonotype was seen a few times. The chain has TRBV20-1 and TRBJ2-7; TRBD2 agrees at 10 bases. The CDR3 loop spans 16 amino acids. CDR1 is DFQATT and CDR2 is SNEGSKA in the germline V gene (reference sequence). The junction had 9 bases not matched to a gene; V was cut back by 2 bases and J by 2 bases. CDR3 sequence reads: CSARPLAGVGTYEQYF. CDR3 coding DNA: TGCAGTGCTAGACCCCTAGCGGGAGTGGGGACCTACGAGCAGTACTTC.

This clonotype occurred once. This chain connects TRBV7-2 to TRBJ2-5; 7 bases match TRBD1. Per the germline V gene, CDR1 is SGHTA and CDR2 is FQGNSA. CDR3 size: 15 residues. Trimming at V came to 6 bases and at J to 3 bases, leaving 10 bases not matched to a gene. CDR3 loop: CASSRNRGREETQYF. In nucleotides, the CDR3 is TGTGCCAGCAGTCGAAACAGGGGTCGGGAAGAGACCCAGTACTTC.

This clonotype was observed a handful of times. The chain is built from TRBV27 and TRBJ1-6; D perhaps matches TRBD1 (5 bases). Trimming cost V 2 bases and J 1 base, with 21 bases left between them. CDR3 length: 20 residues. CDR1 and CDR2 (germline): MNHEY, SMNVEV (reference sequence). Here the CDR3 reads CASSLQMPGRSRSYNSPLHF. DNA of the CDR3: TGTGCCAGCAGTTTACAGATGCCGGGGCGGTCGAGGTCCTATAATTCACCCCTCCACTTT.

This clonotype was counted a single time. This chain links TRBV7-9 with TRBJ2-1; D tentatively fits TRBD1 or TRBD2 (5 bases each). The V and J ends lost 4 bases and 6 bases respectively, with 16 bases between them. Germline CDR1 and CDR2: SEHNR and FQNEAQ (reference sequence). CDR3 length: 15 amino acids. This CDR3 reads CASSSIWDRGNEQFF. CDR3 DNA sequence: TGTGCCAGCAGCTCGATATGGGACCGTGGCAATGAGCAGTTCTTC.